Below, one T cell receptor beta chain is given with its context. The target antigen is unknown. Positively selected for CCR7, the CD45RO-negative cells used as naive CD8 cells excluded terminally differentiated effector memory CD45RA+ cells. Trimming removed 8 bases from V and 2 bases from J, with 16 bases in between. CDR3 length: 14 residues. The germline V gene has CDR1 MNHNY and CDR2 SVGAGI (reference sequence). At the deep level, the assay was run. TCRdb's copy holds only in-frame clones and misses some; the assay was immunoSEQ multiplex PCR. The sample has about 2.1 million clones, around 93% seen once; the top ten hold about 1.7%. These data come from a study of shared clonotypes between healthy human individuals. Study results and caveats: Blood was the sole source, and tissue repertoires probably differ. Non-shared clonotypes had lower generation probabilities than clonotypes shared by all four sorted-subset donors.

The TCR comes from a man between 18 and 29 years old in good health. Some clones in this sample may be carry-over from other donors' samples. What was sequenced was naive CD8+ T cells from PBMCs. The chain has TRBV6-6 and TRBJ2-7, with a tentative D call TRBD1 (6 bases). The CDR3 sequence: CASHPDSDPYEQYF. The CDR3 DNA follows: TGTGCCAGCCATCCGGACAGTGACCCCTACGAGCAGTACTTC.